These T cell receptor beta chains were read from a single sample in a study of early T cells in non-severe SARS-CoV-2 infection. TCRdb analysed the 5' RACE reads with MiXCR anew, one entry per CDR3 protein. The sample has 85,000 to 100,000 distinct CDR3 sequences; 13% are singletons. Sequences were obtained from whole blood. The source of these receptors is an adult who was a healthcare worker with PCR-confirmed SARS-CoV-2 infection or an uninfected control (not recorded which). Each CDR3 is given with its conserved first and last residue. The D gene is left open where the match is weak. Size is omitted from some rows. Given values are once, few, many or a class for expanded clones.

-	-	TRBV9	TRBJ1-5	CASSTGQSWNQPQHF	TGTGCCAGCAGCACCGGACAGTCTTGGAACCAGCCCCAGCATTTT
-	few	TRBV29-1	TRBJ1-1	CHREITEAFF	TGCCACAGGGAGATCACTGAAGCTTTCTTT
TRBD1	few	TRBV7-2	TRBJ1-6	CASSLGTDYSPLHF	TGTGCCAGCAGCCTAGGGACAGATTATTCACCCCTCCACTTT
-	-	TRBV5-1	TRBJ2-7	CASSLGLHYEQYF	TGCGCCAGCAGTTTAGGACTTCACTACGAGCAGTACTTC
TRBD1	-	TRBV3-1	TRBJ1-6	CASSRGQGAHSPLHF	TGTGCCAGCAGCCGCGGACAGGGAGCACATTCACCCCTCCACTTT
TRBD2	-	TRBV20-1	TRBJ2-1	CSAVAGVSSSYNEQFF	TGCAGTGCAGTAGCGGGGGTATCGAGCTCCTACAATGAGCAGTTCTTC
TRBD2	many	TRBV11-3	TRBJ2-3	CASSSGLAETDTQYF	TGTGCCAGCAGCTCCGGACTAGCGGAGACAGATACGCAGTATTTT
TRBD1	-	TRBV15	TRBJ1-1	CATSSTNRGINTEAFF	TGTGCCACCAGCAGCACTAACAGGGGAATTAACACTGAAGCTTTCTTT
-	many	TRBV6-6	TRBJ1-2	CASSLDSTRGYTF	TGTGCCAGCAGTTTAGACTCTACACGGGGCTACACCTTC
TRBD1	few	TRBV27	TRBJ1-1	CASSFLDRGTEAFF	TGTGCCAGCAGTTTTCTCGACAGGGGCACTGAAGCTTTCTTT
-	-	TRBV7-9	TRBJ1-3	CASSPDGKLRYF	TGTGCCAGCAGCCCCGATGGGAAGTTGCGGTATTTT
TRBD2	few	TRBV20-1	TRBJ2-1	CSARVGLAGPSSYNEQFF	TGCAGTGCTAGAGTCGGGTTAGCGGGGCCGAGCTCCTACAATGAGCAGTTCTTC
TRBD1	many	TRBV7-6	TRBJ2-5	CASSRQGAWETQYF	TGTGCCAGCAGCAGACAGGGGGCGTGGGAGACCCAGTACTTC
-	many	TRBV28	TRBJ2-1	CASSLQESRGQFF	TGTGCCAGCAGTTTACAGGAGTCTCGGGGGCAGTTCTTC
-	few	TRBV9	TRBJ1-1	CASRGPGGAEAFF	TGTGCCAGCAGGGGCCCGGGGGGAGCTGAAGCTTTCTTT
-	-	TRBV20-1	TRBJ1-5	CSAVRVTANNQPQHF	TGCAGTGCTGTTAGAGTAACAGCGAACAATCAGCCCCAGCATTTT
TRBD2	few	TRBV7-9	TRBJ2-1	CASSFSGLAGTRPGFYNEQFF	TGTGCCAGCAGCTTTTCAGGGCTAGCGGGGACTCGGCCCGGATTCTACAATGAGCAGTTCTTC
TRBD2	many	TRBV7-9	TRBJ2-5	CASSSTLIAGGETQYF	TGTGCCAGCAGTTCTACCTTGATAGCGGGGGGCGAGACCCAGTACTTC
-	few	TRBV11-2	TRBJ2-2	CASSITRGRKNTGELFF	TGTGCCAGCAGCATAACCCGTGGGCGGAAGAACACCGGGGAGCTGTTTTTT
-	once	TRBV7-9	TRBJ2-7	CASRNPRVQYF	TGTGCCAGCAGGAACCCCAGGGTGCAGTACTTC
-	few	TRBV7-2	TRBJ1-5	CASSPGTRQPQHF	TGTGCCAGCAGCCCTGGGACGAGGCAGCCCCAGCATTTT
TRBD2	few	TRBV7-2	TRBJ2-1	CASSSRTSGGAGNEQFF	TGTGCCAGCAGCTCTAGGACTAGCGGGGGGGCCGGGAATGAGCAGTTCTTC
-	-	TRBV2	TRBJ1-4	CASSVNRVNEKLFF	TGTGCCAGCAGTGTAAACAGGGTTAATGAAAAACTGTTTTTT
-	-	TRBV7-9	TRBJ1-1	CASSLWDGGNTEAFF	TGTGCCAGCAGCCTCTGGGATGGTGGGAACACTGAAGCTTTCTTT
-	many	TRBV20-1	TRBJ2-2	CSARQGSITGELFF	TGCAGTGCTAGACAGGGGTCCATCACCGGGGAGCTGTTTTTT
TRBD1	once	TRBV12-3/TRBV12-4	TRBJ1-2	CASSLSGTGTFYGYTF	TGTGCCAGCAGTTTATCTGGGACAGGGACCTTCTATGGCTACACCTTC
-	few	TRBV11-2	TRBJ1-1	CASSFSSRTPLNTEAFF	TGTGCCAGCAGCTTTTCATCACGGACTCCACTGAACACTGAAGCTTTCTTT
TRBD1	many	TRBV29-1	TRBJ1-2	CSVSTGLYGYTF	TGCAGCGTCTCGACAGGGCTCTATGGCTACACCTTC
-	few	TRBV20-1	TRBJ2-1	CSARDVGNNEQFF	TGCAGTGCTAGAGATGTGGGGAACAATGAGCAGTTCTTC